These 20 T cell receptor beta chains came from one sample sequenced in a study of CD8 T cells in Susac syndrome (dated by TCRdb to the late 2010s). Receptor libraries were prepared by the immunoSEQ multiplex PCR assay. RNA was extracted with the RNeasy kit and 0.5 to 1 ug was reverse transcribed using random hexamers. TCRdb ran its own pipeline on the public reads, namely fastp trimming at Q25 and MiXCR clone calling, and kept in-frame beta chains. Identical CDR3 protein sequences are pooled into one entry, listed with their most common genes and DNA. Recorded for this sample are around 270,000 distinct CDR3 sequences; approximately 85% of them occurred a single time. The ten largest clones add up to 0.21% of the sample. The sample comprised CD8+ T cells from PBMCs. The source of these receptors is a human donor with multiple sclerosis.

This clonotype showed up just a few times. This chain connects TRBV4-1 to TRBJ2-3; a possible D gene is TRBD2 (5 bases). V was shortened by 2 bases and J by 1 base, with 13 bases between the two germline ends. This CDR3 comprises 16 residues. CDR1 MGHRA and CDR2 YSYEKL come from the germline V gene. As DNA, the CDR3 is TGCGCCAGCAGCCAAAGCGGCTCGCGGGGCACAGATACGCAGTATTTT. Translating it yields CASSQSGSRGTDTQYF.

V and J are TRBV7-9 and TRBJ1-2, with no clear D. CDR3 length: 15 amino acids. The germline gives CDR1 SEHNR, CDR2 FQNEAQ (reference sequence). The V end lost 3 bases, the J end lost 1 base, and 12 bases lay between the germline ends. CDR3 bases: TGTGCCAGCAGCTTCCCCGCAGGAGATAACTATGGCTACACCTTC. Translation gives CASSFPAGDNYGYTF.

The chain links TRBV12-2 to TRBJ1-1; the table's D call TRBD1 went unverified against the DNA. TRBV12-2 is designated a pseudogene. This CDR3 is built from 13 residues. The CDR3 nucleotides read TGTGCAAGTCGCCTGGGGACGGCGGCTGGGGCTTTCTTT. Residues: CASRLGTAAGAFF.

In regard to this clonotype: The junction does not match germline at one end; this may be a read error. The chain uses TRBV30 and TRBJ2-2, with D maybe TRBD2 (5 bases). The germline CDR1 and CDR2 sequences are GTSNPN and SVGIG (reference sequence). CDR3 length equals 14 residues. The DNA for the CDR3 is TGTGCCTGGAGAGGGCGCCGGATTACCGGGGATCTGTTTTTT. Its protein product is CAWRGRRITGDLFF. Filled out from reference TRBV30 and TRBJ2-2, the complete variable domain reads SQTIHQWPATLVQPVGSPLSLECTVEGTSNPNLYWYRQAAGRGLQLLFYSVGIGQISSEVPQNLSASRPQDRQFILSSKKLLLSDSGFYLCAWRGRRITGDLFFGEGSRLTVL.

This clonotype appeared a few times. This chain links TRBV7-2 with TRBJ2-7, with TRBD2 matching over 9 bases. CDR1 and CDR2 from the germline V gene are SGHTA and FQGNSA. The CDR3 spans 15 residues. The junction had 7 bases not matched to a gene; V was cut back by 5 bases and J by 2 bases. CDR3 protein: CASSLGLAGTYEQYF. The CDR3, as DNA: TGTGCCAGCAGCCTCGGGCTAGCGGGAACCTACGAGCAGTACTTC. The full variable domain, completed using reference TRBV7-2 and TRBJ2-7, is GAGVSQSPSNKVTEKGKDVELRCDPISGHTALYWYRQSLGQGLEFLIYFQGNSAPDKSGLPSDRFSAERTGGSVSTLTIQRTQQEDSAVYLCASSLGLAGTYEQYFGPGTRLTVT.

The chain links TRBV5-6 to TRBJ2-1; maybe TRBD2 (5 bases). The CDR3 consists of 18 residues. Germline CDR1 and CDR2: SGHDT and YYEEEE. Trimming removed 7 bases at V and 0 bases at J, with 23 bases between. For the CDR3, the DNA is TGTGCCAGCGCTGCCGCATTGGGGAGTTGGGGCTCCTACAATGAGCAGTTCTTC. Encoded protein: CASAAALGSWGSYNEQFF. Supplemented by reference TRBV5-6 and TRBJ2-1, the full variable domain reads DAGVTQSPTHLIKTRGQQVTLRCSPKSGHDTVSWYQQALGQGPQFIFQYYEEEERQRGNFPDRFSGHQFPNYSSELNVNALLLGDSALYLCASAAALGSWGSYNEQFFGPGTRLTVL.

This clonotype was seen a single time. This chain joins TRBV4-1 and TRBJ2-5, with TRBD2 matching 9 bases. CDR1 and CDR2 from the germline V gene are MGHRA and YSYEKL. This CDR3 is built from 16 residues. V gave up 0 bases and J gave up 4 bases; unmatched junction bases: 6. This chain's CDR3 is CASSQDETSGIETQYF. CDR3 DNA: TGCGCCAGCAGCCAAGATGAGACTAGCGGAATAGAGACCCAGTACTTC.

This chain links TRBV7-6 with TRBJ1-1, with D maybe TRBD1 (5 bases). The CDR3 has 14 residues. Trimming stripped 3 bases from V and 0 bases from J, with 8 bases between. The germline V gene encodes CDR1 SGHVS and CDR2 FNYEAQ. CDR3 residues: CASSFGGVNTEAFF. In DNA, the CDR3 is TGTGCCAGCAGCTTTGGGGGGGTGAACACTGAAGCTTTCTTT.

The rearrangement uses TRBV7-9 and TRBJ1-1; D is unresolved. V was trimmed by 4 bases and J by 1 base, leaving 16 bases between them. Germline CDR1 SEHNR, CDR2 FQNEAQ (reference sequence). The CDR3 is 16 residues long. The CDR3 region has the DNA TGTGCCAGCAGCTCATTGTCTCTTTTTGCGAACACTGAAGCTTTCTTT. Translated: CASSSLSLFANTEAFF.

A word on this clonotype: A much larger clone differs from this one at a single base, so this may be a read error. This chain uses TRBV11-2 with TRBJ1-2; no clear D gene. CDR1 is SGHAT and CDR2 is FQNNGV in the germline V gene. This CDR3 has 14 amino acids. The CDR3 coding sequence is TGTGCCAGCAGCCCCGCAGGCCGTAACTATGGCTACTCCTTC. The encoded protein is CASSPAGRNYGYSF.

V gene TRBV6-5 combines with J gene TRBJ2-1; 8 bases map to TRBD1. The J segment lost 8 bases and the V segment lost 2 bases, leaving 11 bases of the junction unmatched. Per the germline V gene, CDR1 is MNHEY and CDR2 is SVGAGI. The CDR3 consists of 16 residues. CDR3: CASSYDLQGATDEQFF. The CDR3 nucleotides are TGTGCCAGCAGTTACGATCTCCAGGGGGCTACAGATGAGCAGTTCTTC.

This rearrangement joins TRBV12-3 or TRBV12-4 to TRBJ2-7, with 8 nucleotides matching TRBD2. The CDR3 spans 15 residues. Germline trimming cut 6 bases from V and 3 bases from J; bases unmatched to any gene: 10. CDR3 sequence: CASSYPSGTSYEQYF. The CDR3 region has the DNA TGTGCCAGCAGCTATCCGTCCGGGACTAGCTACGAGCAGTACTTC.

The rearrangement uses TRBV15 and TRBJ1-1; D might be TRBD1 (5 bases). The CDR3 spans 13 residues. Trimming removed 5 bases from V and 1 base from J, with 8 bases in between. The germline V gene encodes CDR1 LNHNV and CDR2 YYDKDF (reference sequence). The CDR3 sequence: CATSETANTEAFF. CDR3 bases: TGTGCCACCAGCGAGACAGCGAACACTGAAGCTTTCTTT. The whole variable domain, remainder taken from reference TRBV15 and TRBJ1-1, is DAMVIQNPRYQVTQFGKPVTLSCSQTLNHNVMYWYQQKSSQAPKLLFHYYDKDFNNEADTPDNFQSRRPNTSFCFLDIRSPGLGDTAMYLCATSETANTEAFFGQGTRLTVV.

This clonotype was picked up one time. The J gene is TRBJ1-4, the V gene TRBV7-9, with a weak D call TRBD1 (5 bases). The CDR3 spans 17 residues. Trimming cost V 2 bases and J 8 bases, with 21 bases left between them. CDR1 is SEHNR and CDR2 is FQNEAQ in the germline V gene (reference sequence). Written as DNA, the CDR3 is TGTGCCAGCAGCTTACGAGGGTCGGCGGGGCACGGGGAAAAACTGTTTTTT. Translation gives CASSLRGSAGHGEKLFF.

CDR3 DNA sequence: TGTGCCAGCAGTTACTCGATGGGGCACAACACCGGGGAGCTGTTTTTT. This sequence encodes CASSYSMGHNTGELFF. The rearrangement uses TRBV6-5 and TRBJ2-2; a possible D gene is TRBD1 (5 bases). This CDR3 is built from 16 residues. V was shortened by 0 bases and J by 2 bases, with 10 bases between the two germline ends. Germline-derived CDR1 and CDR2 are MNHEY and SVGAGI.

This clonotype occurred once. The rearrangement uses TRBV12-3 or TRBV12-4 and TRBJ2-1; the match to TRBD1 covers 8 bases. The CDR3 sequence is 13 residues long. Germline trimming cut 8 bases from V and 9 bases from J; bases unmatched to any gene: 9. The DNA of the CDR3 is TGTGCCAGCGAGGCAGGGGGCGCAGGTGAGCAGTTCTTC. Protein sequence: CASEAGGAGEQFF.

V is TRBV4-1 and J is TRBJ2-7; 8 bases agree with TRBD1. V shed 4 bases, J shed 5 bases, and the junction held 7 bases outside the gene matches. Per germline, CDR1 MGHRA and CDR2 YSYEKL. The CDR3 loop spans 14 amino acids. The CDR3 loop is CASSPSGQVHEQYF. CDR3 DNA sequence: TGCGCCAGCAGCCCTTCGGGACAGGTCCACGAGCAGTACTTC.

This chain links TRBV9 with TRBJ2-5, with 11 bases aligning to TRBD1. The V and J ends lost 0 bases and 5 bases, in that order; junction bases with no gene match: 3. This CDR3 spans 15 amino acids. The germline V gene has CDR1 SGDLS and CDR2 YYNGEE. The CDR3 protein is CASSVGTGGWETQYF. As DNA, the CDR3 is TGTGCCAGCAGCGTAGGGACAGGGGGCTGGGAGACCCAGTACTTC.

CDR3 loop: CASSPSWGANTGELFF. CDR3 nucleotide sequence: TGTGCCAGCAGTCCCTCCTGGGGGGCAAACACCGGGGAGCTGTTTTTT. V and J are TRBV28 and TRBJ2-2; D may match TRBD1 or TRBD2 (6 bases each). The CDR3 consists of 16 residues. V lost 5 bases to trimming and J lost 2 bases, with 15 bases between them. The germline gives CDR1 MDHEN, CDR2 SYDVKM.

The CDR3 protein is CASSLAGLAYNEQFF. CDR3 bases: TGTGCCAGCAGCTTAGCGGGACTAGCCTACAATGAGCAGTTCTTC. The rearrangement joins TRBV7-2 to TRBJ2-1; 8 bases agree with TRBD2. The CDR3 spans 15 residues. Germline V gene sequence: CDR1 SGHTA, CDR2 FQGNSA. V lost 0 bases to trimming and J lost 2 bases; unmatched junction nucleotides: 0.